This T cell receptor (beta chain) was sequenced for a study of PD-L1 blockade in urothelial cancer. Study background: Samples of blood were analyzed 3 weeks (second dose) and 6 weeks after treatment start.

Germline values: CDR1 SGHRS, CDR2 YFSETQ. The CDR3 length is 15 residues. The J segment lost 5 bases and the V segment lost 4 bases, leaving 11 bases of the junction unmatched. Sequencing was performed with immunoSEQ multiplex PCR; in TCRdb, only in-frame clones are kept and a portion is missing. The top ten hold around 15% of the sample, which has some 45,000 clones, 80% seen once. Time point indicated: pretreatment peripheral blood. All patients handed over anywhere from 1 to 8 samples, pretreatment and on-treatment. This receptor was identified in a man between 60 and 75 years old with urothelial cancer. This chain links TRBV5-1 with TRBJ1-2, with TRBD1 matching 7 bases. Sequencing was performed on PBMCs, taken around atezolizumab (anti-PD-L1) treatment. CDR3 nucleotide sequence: TGCGCCAGCAGCCCGGGACAGTCTCGTAGTTATGGCTACACCTTC. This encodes CASSPGQSRSYGYTF.